A selection of T cell receptor beta chains follows, all from one sample in a study of cytomegalovirus exposure and HLA in healthy donors. TCRdb's copy holds only in-frame clones and misses some; the assay was immunoSEQ multiplex PCR. The data contain roughly 82,000 clones, just under 95% of them singletons. Sequencing used PBMCs. These receptors came from a man younger than 30 in good health and CMV-seronegative. Each CDR3 is given with its conserved first and last residue. A D gene is named only where the DNA matches it firmly. The size entry is marked missing in some rows and otherwise reads once, few, many or a size class.

D,size,J,V,CDR3,DNA
NA,NA,TRBJ1-4,TRBV18,CASSSQGSEKLFF,TGTGCCAGCTCATCTCAGGGGAGTGAAAAACTGTTTTTT
TRBD1,NA,TRBJ2-7,TRBV10-1,CASSEGTGGSYEQYF,TGCGCCAGCAGTGAGGGGACAGGGGGCTCCTACGAGCAGTACTTC
TRBD1,NA,TRBJ1-1,TRBV18,CASSPQGENTEAFF,TGTGCCAGCTCACCTCAGGGGGAGAACACTGAAGCTTTCTTT
TRBD1,NA,TRBJ2-3,TRBV4-3,CASSHARQGATDTQYF,TGCGCCAGCAGCCACGCTCGACAGGGAGCCACAGATACGCAGTATTTT
TRBD1,NA,TRBJ1-4,TRBV30,CAWSVHRGRSEKLFF,TGTGCCTGGAGTGTACACAGGGGTAGGAGTGAAAAACTGTTTTTT
NA,NA,TRBJ1-2,TRBV2,CASRVTGGGYGYTF,TGTGCCAGCAGGGTGACAGGAGGCGGCTATGGCTACACCTTC
NA,NA,TRBJ2-2,TRBV7-6,CASSFGKGYSGELFF,TGTGCCAGCAGCTTCGGGAAAGGATATTCCGGGGAGCTGTTTTTT
NA,NA,TRBJ2-1,TRBV14,CASSQEGTPHYNEQFF,TGTGCCAGCAGCCAAGAGGGGACACCCCATTACAATGAGCAGTTCTTC
NA,NA,TRBJ2-5,TRBV5-1,CASSLGTGLGQETQYF,TGCGCCAGCAGTTTAGGTACAGGGTTGGGGCAAGAGACCCAGTACTTC
NA,NA,TRBJ2-7,TRBV5-5,CASSLGEGVEYF,TGTGCCAGCAGCTTGGGGGAGGGGGTCGAGTACTTC
NA,once,TRBJ1-1,TRBV7-2,CASSLQGSTEAFF,TGTGCCAGCAGCCTACAGGGATCGACTGAAGCTTTCTTT
NA,once,TRBJ2-1,TRBV7-9,CASSLGGRGLLAEQFF,TGTGCCAGCAGCTTAGGAGGGCGAGGCCTCTTGGCGGAGCAGTTCTTC
NA,NA,TRBJ1-3,TRBV7-2,CASSPRAASSGNTIYF,TGTGCCAGCAGCCCCAGGGCCGCTTCCTCTGGAAACACCATATATTTT
NA,NA,TRBJ2-7,TRBV2,CASSEGTVAYEQYF,TGTGCCAGCAGTGAAGGGACAGTGGCCTACGAGCAGTACTTC
TRBD1,NA,TRBJ1-5,TRBV23-1,CASRGQGLRQPQHF,TGCGCCAGCAGGGGACAGGGGCTCAGGCAGCCCCAGCATTTT
NA,once,TRBJ2-5,TRBV18,CASSPDGLLETQYF,TGTGCCAGCTCACCGGACGGACTCCTCGAGACCCAGTACTTC
TRBD1,NA,TRBJ2-7,TRBV6-6,CASTHRQGRDSYEQYF,TGTGCCAGCACACATAGACAGGGCCGAGACTCCTACGAGCAGTACTTC
NA,NA,TRBJ1-3,TRBV30,CAWSVGEGTIYF,TGTGCCTGGAGTGTAGGGGAGGGAACCATATATTTT
NA,NA,TRBJ1-2,TRBV2,CASIAGQTSGGYTF,TGTGCCAGCATCGCTGGACAGACTTCTGGAGGCTACACCTTC
TRBD1,NA,TRBJ2-4,TRBV5-1,CASSTGQGFKNIQYF,TGCGCCAGCAGCACGGGACAGGGATTTAAAAACATTCAGTACTTC
TRBD1,NA,TRBJ1-2,TRBV6-5,CASKYRGANYGYTF,TGTGCCAGCAAGTACAGGGGGGCTAACTATGGCTACACCTTC
TRBD2,NA,TRBJ2-7,TRBV5-1,CASSDGTSGASEQYF,TGCGCCAGCAGCGACGGGACTAGCGGGGCTTCCGAGCAGTACTTC
TRBD1,NA,TRBJ1-1,TRBV6-6,CASSKSGTGPFF,TGTGCCAGCAGTAAATCCGGGACAGGACCTTTCTTT
NA,NA,TRBJ1-5,TRBV30,CAWSLGQGGYQPQHF,TGTGCCTGGAGTCTCGGCCAGGGTGGGTATCAGCCCCAGCATTTT
TRBD1,NA,TRBJ2-7,TRBV27,CASSIRTGVYYEQYF,TGTGCCAGCAGTATCCGGACAGGGGTGTACTACGAGCAGTACTTC
NA,NA,TRBJ2-2,TRBV5-1,CASSLDPAAGELFF,TGCGCCAGCAGCTTGGACCCAGCGGCCGGGGAGCTGTTTTTT
NA,NA,TRBJ1-2,TRBV13,CASSVYRAVDGYTF,TGTGCCAGCAGCGTCTACAGGGCTGTGGATGGCTACACCTTC
NA,NA,TRBJ1-1,TRBV5-4,CASSLPFRRDDNTEAFF,TGTGCCAGCAGCTTACCCTTCCGCAGGGATGACAACACTGAAGCTTTCTTT
TRBD2,NA,TRBJ2-7,TRBV5-4,CASSAGTSGSEQYF,TGTGCCAGCAGCGCCGGGACTAGCGGGAGCGAGCAGTACTTC
TRBD1,NA,TRBJ2-7,TRBV19,CASSPGTGPYEQYF,TGTGCCAGTAGCCCGGGGACAGGGCCCTACGAGCAGTACTTC
TRBD1,NA,TRBJ2-7,TRBV7-7,CASSLDRGNEQYF,TGTGCTAGCAGCTTAGACAGGGGGAACGAGCAGTACTTC
TRBD1,NA,TRBJ1-6,TRBV30,CAWSVRDRESSPLHF,TGTGCCTGGAGTGTACGAGACAGGGAGAGTTCACCCCTCCACTTT
TRBD1,NA,TRBJ1-1,TRBV19,CASSPTGRNTEAFF,TGTGCCAGTAGTCCGACAGGGCGCAACACTGAAGCTTTCTTT
NA,once,TRBJ2-7,TRBV6-6,CASSGGSYEQYF,TGTGCCAGCAGCGGAGGGTCCTACGAGCAGTACTTC
NA,NA,TRBJ2-2,TRBV9,CASSRPSISSAGELFF,TGTGCCAGCAGCCGCCCGAGCATATCTTCGGCCGGGGAGCTGTTTTTT
TRBD1,NA,TRBJ1-3,TRBV5-1,CASKSQGVGNTIYF,TGCGCCAGCAAAAGCCAGGGGGTTGGAAACACCATATATTTT
NA,once,TRBJ2-2,TRBV2,CASRHGTGSNTGELFF,TGTGCCAGCAGACACGGCACAGGGTCAAACACCGGGGAGCTGTTTTTT
NA,once,TRBJ1-5,TRBV18,CASSGGVQPQHF,TGTGCCAGCTCGGGAGGGGTTCAGCCCCAGCATTTT
TRBD2,NA,TRBJ2-4,TRBV27,CASSSAPPRTSGNFLKNIQYF,TGTGCCAGCAGTTCGGCGCCACCCCGGACTAGCGGGAATTTCCTCAAAAACATTCAGTACTTC
NA,NA,TRBJ1-4,TRBV7-9,CASSLAPTRTTNEKLFF,TGTGCCAGCAGCTTAGCACCAACAAGAACAACTAATGAAAAACTGTTTTTT
NA,NA,TRBJ2-7,TRBV10-3,CAISEYRGGSYEQYF,TGTGCCATCAGTGAATACAGGGGAGGATCCTACGAGCAGTACTTC
TRBD1,NA,TRBJ1-2,TRBV25-1,CASSGTGFYGYTF,TGTGCCAGCAGTGGGACAGGGTTCTATGGCTACACCTTC
NA,NA,TRBJ2-1,TRBV7-3,CASSPGVISYNEQFF,TGTGCCAGCAGTCCTGGAGTTATATCCTACAATGAGCAGTTCTTC
NA,NA,TRBJ2-3,TRBV30,CANWRDTDTQYF,TGTGCCAATTGGCGGGACACAGATACGCAGTATTTT
TRBD2,NA,TRBJ2-3,TRBV6-1,CASGLGGSDTQYF,TGTGCCAGCGGGCTGGGGGGGTCCGATACGCAGTATTTT
NA,NA,TRBJ1-4,TRBV5-1,CASSLLEGGEKLFF,TGCGCCAGCAGCTTGTTAGAAGGGGGTGAAAAACTGTTTTTT
NA,NA,TRBJ2-5,TRBV10-3,CAISGPRSLETQYF,TGTGCCATCAGTGGGCCTCGATCTCTCGAGACCCAGTACTTC
TRBD2,NA,TRBJ2-1,TRBV6-5,CASGAGTSGRNEQFF,TGTGCCAGCGGTGCCGGGACTAGCGGGAGGAATGAGCAGTTCTTC
NA,NA,TRBJ1-1,TRBV30,CAWSGTGSEAFF,TGTGCCTGGAGTGGCACAGGGAGCGAGGCTTTCTTT
NA,NA,TRBJ1-5,TRBV6-4,CASSDSGGLNQPQHF,TGTGCCAGCAGTGACTCCGGGGGGCTCAATCAGCCCCAGCATTTT
NA,NA,TRBJ2-7,TRBV27,CASSLGSTYEQYF,TGTGCCAGCAGTTTGGGCAGCACCTACGAGCAGTACTTC
NA,once,TRBJ1-3,TRBV11-3,CASSSPWGAGNTIYF,TGTGCCAGCAGCTCCCCGTGGGGAGCTGGAAACACCATATATTTT
TRBD1,NA,TRBJ2-3,TRBV7-7,CASSLDEIGGEADTQYF,TGTGCTAGCAGCTTAGATGAGATAGGGGGCGAGGCAGATACGCAGTATTTT
TRBD2,once,TRBJ2-3,TRBV9,CASSGGLAEITGTDTQYF,TGTGCCAGCAGCGGAGGACTAGCGGAGATCACTGGCACAGATACGCAGTATTTT
TRBD2,NA,TRBJ2-2,TRBV14,CASSLGGAGVTGELFF,TGTGCCAGCAGCCTCGGGGGGGCCGGAGTCACCGGGGAGCTGTTTTTT
NA,NA,TRBJ1-4,TRBV29-1,CSATVSNEKLFF,TGCAGCGCAACGGTCTCTAATGAAAAACTGTTTTTT
NA,NA,TRBJ2-2,TRBV4-1,CASSQQDRDTGELFF,TGCGCCAGCAGCCAGCAGGACAGAGACACCGGGGAGCTGTTTTTT